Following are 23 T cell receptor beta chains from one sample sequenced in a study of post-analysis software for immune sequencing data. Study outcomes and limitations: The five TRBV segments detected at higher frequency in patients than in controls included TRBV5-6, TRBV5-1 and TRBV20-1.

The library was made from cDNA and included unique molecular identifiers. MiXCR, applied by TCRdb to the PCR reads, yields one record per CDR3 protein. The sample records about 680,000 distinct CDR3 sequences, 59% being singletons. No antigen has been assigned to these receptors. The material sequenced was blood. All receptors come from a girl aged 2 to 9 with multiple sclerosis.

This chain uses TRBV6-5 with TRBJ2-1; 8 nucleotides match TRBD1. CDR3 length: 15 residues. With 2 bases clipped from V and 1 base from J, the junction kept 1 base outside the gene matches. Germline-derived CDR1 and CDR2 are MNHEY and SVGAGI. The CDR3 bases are TGTGCCAGCAGTTACCGGGACAGGTCCTACAATGAGCAGTTCTTC. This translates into CASSYRDRSYNEQFF.

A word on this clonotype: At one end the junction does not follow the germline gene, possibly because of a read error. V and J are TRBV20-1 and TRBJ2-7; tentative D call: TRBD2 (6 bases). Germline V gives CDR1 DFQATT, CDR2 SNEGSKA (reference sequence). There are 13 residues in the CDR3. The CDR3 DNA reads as TGCAGTGCTAGCGGGGGAAGCTCCTACAAGCAGTACTTC. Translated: CSASGGSSYKQYF.

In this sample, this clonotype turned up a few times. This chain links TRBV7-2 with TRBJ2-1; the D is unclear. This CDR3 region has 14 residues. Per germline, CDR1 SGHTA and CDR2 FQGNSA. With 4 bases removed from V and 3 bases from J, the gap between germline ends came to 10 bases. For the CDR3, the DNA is TGTGCCAGCAGCTCAGTATCAATCTACAATGAGCAGTTCTTC. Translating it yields CASSSVSIYNEQFF.

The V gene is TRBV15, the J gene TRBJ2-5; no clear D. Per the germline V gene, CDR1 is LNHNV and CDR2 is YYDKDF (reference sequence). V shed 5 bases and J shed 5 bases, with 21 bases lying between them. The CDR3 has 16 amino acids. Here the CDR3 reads CATSGPLGDPRETQYF. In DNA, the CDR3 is TGTGCCACCAGCGGCCCACTCGGAGACCCTCGTGAGACCCAGTACTTC.

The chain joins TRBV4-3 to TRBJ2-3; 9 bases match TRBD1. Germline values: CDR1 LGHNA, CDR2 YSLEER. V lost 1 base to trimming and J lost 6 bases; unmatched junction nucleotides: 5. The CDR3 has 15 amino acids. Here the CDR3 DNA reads TGCGCCAGCAGCCAAGTGGACAGGGGCGCGGATACGCAGTATTTT. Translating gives CASSQVDRGADTQYF.

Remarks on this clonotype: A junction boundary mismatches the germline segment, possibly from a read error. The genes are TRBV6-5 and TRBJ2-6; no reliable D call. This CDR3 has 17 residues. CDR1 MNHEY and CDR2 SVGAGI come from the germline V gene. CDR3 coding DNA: TGTGCCGGCAGTTACGAGTATGACGGGTTTGGGGCCAACGTCCTGACTTTC. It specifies CAGSYEYDGFGANVLTF.

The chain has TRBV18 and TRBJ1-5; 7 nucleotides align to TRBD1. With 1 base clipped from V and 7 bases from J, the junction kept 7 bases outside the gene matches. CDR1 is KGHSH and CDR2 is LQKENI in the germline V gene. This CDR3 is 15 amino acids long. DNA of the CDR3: TGTGCCAGCTCACCACGACAGGGTATTTTACAGCCCCAGCATTTT. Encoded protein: CASSPRQGILQPQHF.

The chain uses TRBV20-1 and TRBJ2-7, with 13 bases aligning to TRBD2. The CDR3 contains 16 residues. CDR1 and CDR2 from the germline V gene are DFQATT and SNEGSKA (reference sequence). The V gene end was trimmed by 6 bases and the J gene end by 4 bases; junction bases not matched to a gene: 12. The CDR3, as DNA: TGCAGTGCACCGGGACTAGCGGGGAACCGACTATACGAGCAGTACTTC. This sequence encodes CSAPGLAGNRLYEQYF.

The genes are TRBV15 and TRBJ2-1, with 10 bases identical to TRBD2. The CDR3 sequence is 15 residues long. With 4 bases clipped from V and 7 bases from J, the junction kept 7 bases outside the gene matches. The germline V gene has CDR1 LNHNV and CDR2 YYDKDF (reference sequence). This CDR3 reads CATSKRGGARNEQFF. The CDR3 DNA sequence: TGTGCCACCAGCAAGCGGGGGGGGGCTAGAAATGAGCAGTTCTTC.

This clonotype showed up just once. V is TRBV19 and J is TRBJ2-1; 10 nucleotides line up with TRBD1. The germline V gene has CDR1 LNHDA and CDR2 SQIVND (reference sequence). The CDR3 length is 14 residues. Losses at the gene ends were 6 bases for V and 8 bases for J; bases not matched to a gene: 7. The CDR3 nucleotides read TGTGCCAGTAGACCGGGACAGGGGCGGGATGAGCAGTTCTTC. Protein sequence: CASRPGQGRDEQFF.

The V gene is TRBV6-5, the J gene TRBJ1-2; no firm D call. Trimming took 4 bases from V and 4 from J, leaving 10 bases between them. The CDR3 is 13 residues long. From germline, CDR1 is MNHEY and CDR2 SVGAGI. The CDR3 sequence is CASSSSGVYGYTF. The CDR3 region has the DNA TGTGCCAGCAGTTCCTCGGGAGTCTATGGCTACACCTTC.

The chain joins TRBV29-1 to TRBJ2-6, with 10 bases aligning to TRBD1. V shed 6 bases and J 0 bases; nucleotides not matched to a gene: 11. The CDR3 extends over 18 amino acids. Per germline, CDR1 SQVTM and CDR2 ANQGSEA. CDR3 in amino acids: CSVSESTGGFSGANVLTF. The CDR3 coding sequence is TGCAGCGTCTCCGAATCGACAGGGGGCTTCTCTGGGGCCAACGTCCTGACTTTC.

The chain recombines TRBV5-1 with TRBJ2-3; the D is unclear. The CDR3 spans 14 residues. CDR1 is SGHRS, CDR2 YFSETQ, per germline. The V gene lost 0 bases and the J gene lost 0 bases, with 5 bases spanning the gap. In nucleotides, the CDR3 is TGCGCCAGCAGCTTGGTAACCAGCACAGATACGCAGTATTTT. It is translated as CASSLVTSTDTQYF.

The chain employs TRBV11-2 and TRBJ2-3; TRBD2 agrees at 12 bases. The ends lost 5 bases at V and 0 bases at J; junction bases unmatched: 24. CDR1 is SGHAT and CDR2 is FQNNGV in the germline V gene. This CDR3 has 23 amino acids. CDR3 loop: CASSRWGQRTSGDRRGSTDTQYF. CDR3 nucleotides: TGTGCCAGCAGCCGATGGGGACAGAGGACTAGCGGGGACCGGAGGGGTAGCACAGATACGCAGTATTTT.

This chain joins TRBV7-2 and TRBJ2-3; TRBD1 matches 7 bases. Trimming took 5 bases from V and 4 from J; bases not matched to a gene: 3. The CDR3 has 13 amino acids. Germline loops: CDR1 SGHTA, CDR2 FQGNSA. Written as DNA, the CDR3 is TGTGCCAGCAGCCATACAGGGGCAGATACGCAGTATTTT. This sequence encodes CASSHTGADTQYF.

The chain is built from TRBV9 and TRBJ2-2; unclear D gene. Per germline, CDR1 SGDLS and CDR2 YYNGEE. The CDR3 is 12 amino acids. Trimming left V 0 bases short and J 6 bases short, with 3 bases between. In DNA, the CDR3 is TGTGCCAGCAGCGTAGCTGCCGGGGAGCTGTTTTTT. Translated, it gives CASSVAAGELFF.

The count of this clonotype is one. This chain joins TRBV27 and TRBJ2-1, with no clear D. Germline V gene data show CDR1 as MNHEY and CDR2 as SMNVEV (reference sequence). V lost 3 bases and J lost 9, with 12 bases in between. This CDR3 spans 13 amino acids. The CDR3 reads CASSLQGPVEQFF. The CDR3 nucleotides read TGTGCCAGCAGTTTGCAAGGTCCCGTTGAGCAGTTCTTC.

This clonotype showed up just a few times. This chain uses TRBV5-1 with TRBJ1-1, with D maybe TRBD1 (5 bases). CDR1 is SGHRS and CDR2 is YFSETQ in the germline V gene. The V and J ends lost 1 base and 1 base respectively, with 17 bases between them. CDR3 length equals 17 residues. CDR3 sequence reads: CASSLSPLRGWNTEAFF. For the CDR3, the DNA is TGCGCCAGCAGCTTGTCCCCCCTGAGGGGATGGAACACTGAAGCTTTCTTT.

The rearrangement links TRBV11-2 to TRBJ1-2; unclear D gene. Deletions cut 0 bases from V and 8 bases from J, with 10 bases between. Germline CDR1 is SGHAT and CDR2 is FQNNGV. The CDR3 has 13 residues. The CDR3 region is CASSLDSFGGYTF. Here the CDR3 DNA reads TGTGCCAGCAGCTTAGATAGTTTTGGGGGCTACACCTTC.

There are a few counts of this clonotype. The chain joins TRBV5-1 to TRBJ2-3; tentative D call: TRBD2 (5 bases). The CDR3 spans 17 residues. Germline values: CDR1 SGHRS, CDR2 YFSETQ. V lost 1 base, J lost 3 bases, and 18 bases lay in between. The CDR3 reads CASSLKGEGRATDTQYF. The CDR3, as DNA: TGCGCCAGCAGCTTGAAGGGAGAAGGAAGGGCGACAGATACGCAGTATTTT.

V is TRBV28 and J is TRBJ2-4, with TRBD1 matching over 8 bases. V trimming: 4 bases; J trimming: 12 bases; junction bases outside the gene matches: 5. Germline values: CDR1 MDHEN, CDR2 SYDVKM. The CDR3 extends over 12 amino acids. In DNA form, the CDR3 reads TGTGCCAGCAGTTGGACAGGGCGGTATCAGTACTTC. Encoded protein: CASSWTGRYQYF.

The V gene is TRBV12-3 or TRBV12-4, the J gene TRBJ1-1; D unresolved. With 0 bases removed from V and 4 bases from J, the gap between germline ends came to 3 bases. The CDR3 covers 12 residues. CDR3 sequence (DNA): TGTGCCAGCAGTTTAGCGCCCACTGAAGCTTTCTTT. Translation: CASSLAPTEAFF.

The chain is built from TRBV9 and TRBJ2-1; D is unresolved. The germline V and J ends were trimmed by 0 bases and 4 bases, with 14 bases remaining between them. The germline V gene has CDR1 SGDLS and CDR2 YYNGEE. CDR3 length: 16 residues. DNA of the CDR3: TGTGCCAGCAGCGTAGCCTCGACAAACCTTTACAATGAGCAGTTCTTC. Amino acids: CASSVASTNLYNEQFF.